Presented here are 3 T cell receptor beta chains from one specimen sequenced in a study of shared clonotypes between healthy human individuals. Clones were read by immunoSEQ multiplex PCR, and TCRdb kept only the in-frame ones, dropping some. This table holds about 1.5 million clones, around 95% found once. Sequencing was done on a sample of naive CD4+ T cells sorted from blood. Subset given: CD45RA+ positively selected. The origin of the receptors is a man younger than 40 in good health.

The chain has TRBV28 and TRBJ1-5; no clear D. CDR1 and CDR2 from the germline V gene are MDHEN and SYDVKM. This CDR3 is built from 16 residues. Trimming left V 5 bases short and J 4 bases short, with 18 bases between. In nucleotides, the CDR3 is TGTGCCAGCAGTACTCAAAGCGGGCTGACTAATCAGCCCCAGCATTTT. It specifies CASSTQSGLTNQPQHF.

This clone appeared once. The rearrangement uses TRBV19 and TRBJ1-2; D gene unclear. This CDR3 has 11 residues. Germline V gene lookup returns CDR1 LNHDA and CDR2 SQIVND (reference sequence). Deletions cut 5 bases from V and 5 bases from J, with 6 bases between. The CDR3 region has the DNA TGTGCCAGTAGTGCGGAGTATGGCTACACCTTC. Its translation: CASSAEYGYTF.

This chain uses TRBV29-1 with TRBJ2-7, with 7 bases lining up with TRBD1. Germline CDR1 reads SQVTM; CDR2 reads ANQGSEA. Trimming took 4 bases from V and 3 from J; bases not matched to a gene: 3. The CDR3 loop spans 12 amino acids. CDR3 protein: CSVGQGNYEQYF. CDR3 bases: TGCAGCGTTGGACAGGGAAACTACGAGCAGTACTTC.